Each of the 2 T cell receptor beta chains below was sequenced from the same sample in a study of tumor and adjacent non-tumor tissue in lung cancer. No cell sorting was done before RNA was extracted from the tissue. Three rounds of nested PCR, following a modified ARM-PCR protocol, produced the TCRbeta library. Using its own MiXCR run on the multiplex PCR reads, TCRdb lists one record per CDR3 protein. The data hold 100,000 to 120,000 distinct CDR3 sequences, with under 90% observed a single time. Sample: lung tumor tissue. The source of these receptors is a man aged 65 to 85 with non-small cell lung cancer.

For this clonotype: Lacking the conserved final phenylalanine or tryptophan, this CDR3 likely reflects a read error. V and J are TRBV6-5 and TRBJ1-1, with D perhaps TRBD1 (5 bases). Germline V CDR1 and CDR2: MNHEY, SVGAGI. V lost 9 bases, J lost 4 bases, and 21 bases lay in between. The CDR3 length is 15 residues. The chain's CDR3 is CASRTGTGLVTEAFL. CDR3 DNA sequence: TGTGCCAGTAGGACCGGGACTGGGTTGGTCACTGAAGCTTTCTTA.

A word on this clonotype: One end of the junction does not line up with germline, which may come from a read error. The chain links TRBV6-5 to TRBJ2-3, with D tentatively TRBD1 or TRBD2 (5 bases each). This CDR3 spans 13 amino acids. Germline V gene sequence: CDR1 MNHEY, CDR2 SVGAGI. The chain's CDR3 is CANRRDGTDMQYF. CDR3 nucleotide sequence: TGTGCCAACAGAAGGGACGGTACAGATATGCAGTATTTT.